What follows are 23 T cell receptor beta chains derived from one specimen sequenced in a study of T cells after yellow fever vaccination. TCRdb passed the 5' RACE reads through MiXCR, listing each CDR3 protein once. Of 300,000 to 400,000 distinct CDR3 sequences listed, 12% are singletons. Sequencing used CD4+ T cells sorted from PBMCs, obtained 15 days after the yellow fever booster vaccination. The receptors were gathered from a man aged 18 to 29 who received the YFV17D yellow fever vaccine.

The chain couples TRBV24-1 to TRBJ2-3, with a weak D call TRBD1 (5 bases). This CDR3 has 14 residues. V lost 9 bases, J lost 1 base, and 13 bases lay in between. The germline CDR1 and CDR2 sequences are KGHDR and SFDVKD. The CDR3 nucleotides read TGTGCCACCGGCGCAGGGCTTTGCACAGATACGCAGTATTTT. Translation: CATGAGLCTDTQYF.

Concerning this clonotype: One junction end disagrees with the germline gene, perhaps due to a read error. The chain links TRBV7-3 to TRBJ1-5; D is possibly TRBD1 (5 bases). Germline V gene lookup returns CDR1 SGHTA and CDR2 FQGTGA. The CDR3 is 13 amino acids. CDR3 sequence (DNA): TGTGCCAGCAGCTTAGGGGGGAGTCAGCCCCAGCGTTTT. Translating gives CASSLGGSQPQRF.

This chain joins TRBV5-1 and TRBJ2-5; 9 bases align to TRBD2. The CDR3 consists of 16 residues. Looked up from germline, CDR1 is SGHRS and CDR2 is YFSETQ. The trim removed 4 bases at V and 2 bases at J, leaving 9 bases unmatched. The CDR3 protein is CASSPGSGGLQETQYF. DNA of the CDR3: TGCGCCAGCAGCCCGGGTAGCGGGGGCCTACAAGAGACCCAGTACTTC.

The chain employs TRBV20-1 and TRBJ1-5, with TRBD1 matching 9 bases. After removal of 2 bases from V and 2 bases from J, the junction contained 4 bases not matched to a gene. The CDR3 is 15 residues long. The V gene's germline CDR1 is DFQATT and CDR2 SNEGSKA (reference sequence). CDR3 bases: TGCAGTGCTAGACCTTGGGACAGGGGCAATCAGCCCCAGCATTTT. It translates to CSARPWDRGNQPQHF.

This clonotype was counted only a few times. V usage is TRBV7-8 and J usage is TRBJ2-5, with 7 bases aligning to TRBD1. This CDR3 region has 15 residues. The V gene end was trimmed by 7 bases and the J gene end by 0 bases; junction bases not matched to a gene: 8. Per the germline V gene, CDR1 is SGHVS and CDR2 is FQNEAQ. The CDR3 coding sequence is TGTGCCAGCACCCCTGAGGGGGCGTACCAAGAGACCCAGTACTTC. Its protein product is CASTPEGAYQETQYF.

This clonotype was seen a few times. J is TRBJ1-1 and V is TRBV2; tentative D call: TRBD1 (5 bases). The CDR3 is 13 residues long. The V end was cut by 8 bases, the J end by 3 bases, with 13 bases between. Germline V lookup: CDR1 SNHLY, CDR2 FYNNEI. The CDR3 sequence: CASQAGGDTEAFF. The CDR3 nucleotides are TGTGCCAGCCAGGCGGGGGGTGACACTGAAGCTTTCTTT.

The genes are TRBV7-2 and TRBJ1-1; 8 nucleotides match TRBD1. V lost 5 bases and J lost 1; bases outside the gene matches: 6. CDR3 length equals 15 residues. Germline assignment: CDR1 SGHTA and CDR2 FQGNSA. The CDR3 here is CASSVAGTGNTEAFF. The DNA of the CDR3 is TGTGCCAGCAGCGTCGCCGGGACAGGGAACACTGAAGCTTTCTTT. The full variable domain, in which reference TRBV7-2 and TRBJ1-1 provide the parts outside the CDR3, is GAGVSQSPSNKVTEKGKDVELRCDPISGHTALYWYRQSLGQGLEFLIYFQGNSAPDKSGLPSDRFSAERTGGSVSTLTIQRTQQEDSAVYLCASSVAGTGNTEAFFGQGTRLTVV.

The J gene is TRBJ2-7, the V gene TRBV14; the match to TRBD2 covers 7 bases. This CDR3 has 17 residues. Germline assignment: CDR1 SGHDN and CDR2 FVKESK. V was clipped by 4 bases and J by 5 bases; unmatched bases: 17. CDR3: CASSRRHGSGGEHEQYV. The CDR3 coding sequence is TGTGCCAGCAGCCGCAGACATGGGAGTGGGGGGGAGCACGAGCAGTACGTC.

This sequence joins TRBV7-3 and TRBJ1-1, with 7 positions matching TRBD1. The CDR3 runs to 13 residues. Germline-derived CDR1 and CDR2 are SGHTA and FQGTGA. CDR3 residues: CASCLLAGGEAFF. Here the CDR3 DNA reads TGTGCGAGCTGCTTATTGGCAGGGGGAGAAGCTTTCTTT.

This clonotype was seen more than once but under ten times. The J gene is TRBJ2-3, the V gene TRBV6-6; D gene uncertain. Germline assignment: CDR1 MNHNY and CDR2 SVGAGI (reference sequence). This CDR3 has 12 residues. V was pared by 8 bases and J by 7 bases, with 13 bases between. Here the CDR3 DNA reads TGTGCCAGCGGGCCTAATGCGAATACGCAGTATTTT. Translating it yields CASGPNANTQYF.

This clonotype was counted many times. The CDR3 loop is CASSYSTGGHRYNEQFF. The CDR3 DNA reads TGTGCCAGCAGTTACTCTACAGGGGGCCATAGATACAATGAGCAGTTCTTC. The chain employs TRBV6-5 and TRBJ2-1; 9 bases are shared with TRBD1. The V and J ends lost 0 bases and 4 bases, in that order; junction bases with no gene match: 7. The CDR3 has 17 residues. The germline V gene has CDR1 MNHEY and CDR2 SVGAGI.

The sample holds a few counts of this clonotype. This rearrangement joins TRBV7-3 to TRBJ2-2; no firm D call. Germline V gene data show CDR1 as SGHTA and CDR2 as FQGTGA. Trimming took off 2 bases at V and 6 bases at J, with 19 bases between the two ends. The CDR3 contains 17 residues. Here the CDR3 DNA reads TGTGCCAGCAGCTTACCCGCCAAGACGGCATTGGCCGGGGAGCTGTTTTTT. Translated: CASSLPAKTALAGELFF. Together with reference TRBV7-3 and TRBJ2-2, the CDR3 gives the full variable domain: GAGVSQTPSNKVTEKGKYVELRCDPISGHTALYWYRQSLGQGPEFLIYFQGTGAADDSGLPNDRFFAVRPEGSVSTLKIQRTERGDSAVYLCASSLPAKTALAGELFFGEGSRLTVL.

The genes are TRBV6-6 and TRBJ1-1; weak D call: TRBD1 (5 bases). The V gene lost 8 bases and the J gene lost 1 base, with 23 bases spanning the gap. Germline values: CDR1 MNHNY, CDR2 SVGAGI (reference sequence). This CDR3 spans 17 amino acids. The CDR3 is CASSGRAGREGNTEAFF. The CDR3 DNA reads TGTGCCAGCTCTGGTAGGGCAGGGCGAGAGGGGAACACTGAAGCTTTCTTT.

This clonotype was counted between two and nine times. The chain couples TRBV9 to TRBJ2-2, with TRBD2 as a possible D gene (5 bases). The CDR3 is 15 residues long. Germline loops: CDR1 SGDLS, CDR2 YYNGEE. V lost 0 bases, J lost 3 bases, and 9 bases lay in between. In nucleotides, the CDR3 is TGTGCCAGCAGCGTAGACGCTAGCCACACCGGGGAGCTGTTTTTT. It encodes CASSVDASHTGELFF. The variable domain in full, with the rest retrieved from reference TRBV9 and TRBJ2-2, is DSGVTQTPKHLITATGQRVTLRCSPRSGDLSVYWYQQSLDQGLQFLIQYYNGEERAKGNILERFSAQQFPDLHSELNLSSLELGDSALYFCASSVDASHTGELFFGEGSRLTVL.

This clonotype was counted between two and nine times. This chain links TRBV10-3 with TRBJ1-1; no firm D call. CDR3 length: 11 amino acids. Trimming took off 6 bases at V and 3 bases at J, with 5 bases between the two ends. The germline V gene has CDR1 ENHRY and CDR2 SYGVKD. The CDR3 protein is CAIRRDTEAFF. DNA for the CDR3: TGTGCCATCAGACGGGACACTGAAGCTTTCTTT.

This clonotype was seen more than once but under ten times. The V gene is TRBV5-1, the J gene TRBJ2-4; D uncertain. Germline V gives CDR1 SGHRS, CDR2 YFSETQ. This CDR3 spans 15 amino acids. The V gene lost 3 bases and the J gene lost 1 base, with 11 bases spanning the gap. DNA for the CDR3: TGCGCCAGCAGCTCGGACCCTAACGCCAAAAACATTCAGTACTTC. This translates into CASSSDPNAKNIQYF.

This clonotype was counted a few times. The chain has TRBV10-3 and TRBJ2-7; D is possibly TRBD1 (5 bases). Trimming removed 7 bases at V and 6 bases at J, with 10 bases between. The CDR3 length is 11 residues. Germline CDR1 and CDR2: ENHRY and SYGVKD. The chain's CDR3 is CAINSQGEQYF. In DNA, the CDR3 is TGTGCCATCAATAGCCAGGGCGAGCAGTACTTC.

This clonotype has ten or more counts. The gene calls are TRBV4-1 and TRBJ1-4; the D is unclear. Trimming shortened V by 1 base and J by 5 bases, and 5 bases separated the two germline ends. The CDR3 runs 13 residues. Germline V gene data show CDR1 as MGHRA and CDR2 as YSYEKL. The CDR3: CASSQGQNEKLFF. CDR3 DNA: TGCGCCAGCAGCCAAGGACAAAATGAAAAACTGTTTTTT.

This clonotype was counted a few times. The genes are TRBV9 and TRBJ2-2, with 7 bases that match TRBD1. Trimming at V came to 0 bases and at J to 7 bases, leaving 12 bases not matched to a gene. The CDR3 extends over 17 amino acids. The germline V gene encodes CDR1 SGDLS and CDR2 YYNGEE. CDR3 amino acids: CASSVVGDSPSFGELFF. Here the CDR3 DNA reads TGTGCCAGCAGCGTAGTAGGGGACAGTCCGTCGTTCGGGGAGCTGTTTTTT.

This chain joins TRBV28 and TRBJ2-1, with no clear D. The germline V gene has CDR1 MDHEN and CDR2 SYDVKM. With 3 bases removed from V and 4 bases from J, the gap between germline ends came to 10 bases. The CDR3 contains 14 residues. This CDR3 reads CASSLVGKYNEQFF. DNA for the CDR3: TGTGCCAGCAGTTTGGTGGGCAAATACAATGAGCAGTTCTTC.

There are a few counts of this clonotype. CDR3 nucleotides: TGTGCCAGCTCACCACAGACTAAAGTCAATGAGCAGTTCTTC. Its translation: CASSPQTKVNEQFF. The gene calls are TRBV18 and TRBJ2-1, with a tentative D call TRBD2 (5 bases). CDR3 size: 14 residues. The ends were cut back, 1 base at V and 6 bases at J, with 10 bases in the middle. Looked up from germline, CDR1 is KGHSH and CDR2 is LQKENI.

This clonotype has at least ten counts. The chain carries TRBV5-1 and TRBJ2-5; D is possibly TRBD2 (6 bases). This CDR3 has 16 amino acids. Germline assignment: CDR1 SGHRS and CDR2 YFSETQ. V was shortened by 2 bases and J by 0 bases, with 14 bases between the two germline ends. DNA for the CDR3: TGCGCCAGCAGCTTCTCTCTCGGGACTCACCAAGAGACCCAGTACTTC. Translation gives CASSFSLGTHQETQYF.

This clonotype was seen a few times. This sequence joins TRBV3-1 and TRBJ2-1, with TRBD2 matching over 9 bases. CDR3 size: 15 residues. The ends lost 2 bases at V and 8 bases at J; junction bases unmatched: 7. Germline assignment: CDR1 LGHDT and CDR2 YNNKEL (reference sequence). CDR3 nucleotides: TGTGCCAGCAGCCAAATGGCGGGGGGGCCCCATGAGCAGTTCTTC. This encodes CASSQMAGGPHEQFF.